This T cell receptor beta chain was identified during a study of blood T cell repertoires in COVID-19. Overall study context: From T cells, B-cell-depleted T cells, or PBMCs came the material, which was cDNA or gDNA.

In the source study's methods: Estimation of nucleated cell counts relied on the amplification of reference gene primers. Using immunoSEQ multiplex PCR, the repertoire was profiled, and TCRdb retains in-frame clones only, with some absent. V, J and clone size derive from that table, while D and trimming were established from the DNA sequence. The table has about 120,000 clones, roughly four fifths seen once. This CDR3 comprises 18 residues. V was clipped by 5 bases and J by 3 bases; unmatched bases: 6. Germline CDR1 and CDR2: SGHTA and FQGTGA. The V and J genes are TRBV7-3 and TRBJ2-2; TRBD2 aligns across 16 bases. Input material: peripheral blood. The TCR sequence derives from a man in his fifties or sixties with acute or convalescent COVID-19. The CDR3 spells CASSRPGTSGGDTGELFF. The CDR3, as DNA: TGTGCCAGCAGCCGTCCCGGGACTAGCGGGGGGGACACCGGGGAGCTGTTTTTT.